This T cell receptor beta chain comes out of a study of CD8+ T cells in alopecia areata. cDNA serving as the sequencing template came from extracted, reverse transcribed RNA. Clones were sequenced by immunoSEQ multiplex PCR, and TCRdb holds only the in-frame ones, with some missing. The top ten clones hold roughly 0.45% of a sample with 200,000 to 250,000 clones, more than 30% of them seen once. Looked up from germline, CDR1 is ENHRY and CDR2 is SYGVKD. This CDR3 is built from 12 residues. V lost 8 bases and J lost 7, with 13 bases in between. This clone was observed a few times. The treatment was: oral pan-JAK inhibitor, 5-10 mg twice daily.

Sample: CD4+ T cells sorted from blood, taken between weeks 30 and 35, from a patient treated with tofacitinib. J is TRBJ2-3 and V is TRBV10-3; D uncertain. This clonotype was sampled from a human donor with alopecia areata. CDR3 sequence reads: CAISGSSNTQYF. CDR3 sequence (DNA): TGTGCCATCTCCGGGTCGTCGAATACGCAGTATTTT.